Following are 10 T cell receptor beta chains from one sample sequenced in a study of neurological immune-mediated disorders. Via MiXCR, TCRdb re-called the 5' RACE reads, giving one row per CDR3 protein. There are around 31,000 distinct CDR3 sequences in the sample; around 4% occur only once, and around 27% lies in the top ten. The sample was CD4+ T cells from blood. The source is a woman aged 40 to 50 in good health.

In this sample, this clonotype turned up many times. The rearrangement links TRBV6-6 to TRBJ1-5; TRBD1 matches at 7 bases. The V gene end was trimmed by 2 bases and the J gene end by 4 bases; junction bases not matched to a gene: 2. This CDR3 is built from 14 residues. Germline V gene lookup returns CDR1 MNHNY and CDR2 SVGAGI (reference sequence). CDR3 nucleotide sequence: TGTGCCAGCAGTTACCAGGGACAGAATCAGCCCCAGCATTTT. Its translation is CASSYQGQNQPQHF.

This clonotype was seen many times. V gene TRBV6-1 combines with J gene TRBJ2-7; tentatively, D is TRBD2 (5 bases). V lost 6 bases, J lost 2 bases, and 11 bases lay in between. Germline CDR1 and CDR2: MNHNS and SASEGT. The CDR3 contains 13 residues. CDR3 protein: CASRESGTYEQYF. In DNA form, the CDR3 reads TGTGCCAGCAGGGAATCCGGGACCTACGAGCAGTACTTC.

This clonotype was seen many times. This CDR3 is CSVSHSYEQYF. In nucleotides, the CDR3 is TGCAGCGTTTCCCACAGCTACGAGCAGTACTTC. The rearrangement joins TRBV29-1 to TRBJ2-7, with D uncertain. The germline CDR1 and CDR2 sequences are SQVTM and ANQGSEA. This CDR3 region has 11 residues. V dropped 5 bases and J dropped 3 bases, with 8 bases sitting between them.

This clonotype was found many times. The chain carries TRBV27 and TRBJ2-7, with TRBD2 matching over 16 bases. The V and J ends lost 5 bases and 7 bases, in that order; junction bases with no gene match: 8. Germline assignment: CDR1 MNHEY and CDR2 SMNVEV (reference sequence). This CDR3 has 16 amino acids. CDR3 in DNA: TGTGCCAGCAGTCTTCCGGGACTAGCGGGAGGGGGGGAGCAGTACTTC. It specifies CASSLPGLAGGGEQYF.

At least ten counts were recorded for this clonotype. The chain has TRBV5-1 and TRBJ2-3, with TRBD1 matching over 10 bases. Germline CDR1 SGHRS, CDR2 YFSETQ. The V and J ends lost 0 bases and 5 bases, in that order; junction bases with no gene match: 6. The CDR3 is made up of 16 amino acids. CDR3 DNA sequence: TGCGCCAGCAGCTTGGGGGACAGGGGAGGCCTAGATACGCAGTATTTT. Translating gives CASSLGDRGGLDTQYF.

This clonotype was counted many times. The chain joins TRBV4-1 to TRBJ2-1, with D possibly being TRBD2 (6 bases). V gave up 4 bases and J gave up 8 bases, with 18 bases separating them. CDR1 is MGHRA and CDR2 is YSYEKL in the germline V gene. This CDR3 spans 15 amino acids. The CDR3 DNA reads TGCGCCAGCAGCCCGGTGGGGATGTCTAGCGATGAGCAGTTCTTC. Its protein is CASSPVGMSSDEQFF.

This clonotype appeared many times. This chain uses TRBV10-3 with TRBJ2-1; the D gene is possibly TRBD2 (7 bases). V dropped 6 bases and J dropped 0 bases, with 12 bases sitting between them. The CDR3 consists of 15 residues. Germline CDR1 is ENHRY and CDR2 is SYGVKD. In DNA, the CDR3 is TGTGCCATCAGGGGGGGGCTTAGCTCCTACAATGAGCAGTTCTTC. Its translation: CAIRGGLSSYNEQFF.

This clonotype was recorded at least ten times. The chain recombines TRBV12-3 or TRBV12-4 with TRBJ1-1; D gene uncertain. V shed 5 bases and J shed 2 bases, with 12 bases lying between them. This CDR3 spans 14 amino acids. The CDR3 region is CASSAYPDNTEAFF. The CDR3 nucleotides are TGTGCCAGCAGTGCCTACCCGGATAACACTGAAGCTTTCTTT.

This clonotype showed up many times. This chain uses TRBV5-1 with TRBJ2-7; D may correspond to TRBD1 or TRBD2 (5 bases each). V was clipped by 4 bases and J by 6 bases, with 20 bases between them. The CDR3 is 15 residues long. Germline assignment: CDR1 SGHRS and CDR2 YFSETQ. The CDR3 bases are TGCGCCAGCAGCGCCCGGGACGTGGTTTTGAGCGAGCAGTACTTC. Translated, it gives CASSARDVVLSEQYF.

This clonotype was counted at least ten times. The gene calls are TRBV2 and TRBJ1-4; D is perhaps TRBD1 (5 bases). In germline, CDR1 is SNHLY, CDR2 FYNNEI. There are 14 residues in the CDR3. V lost 8 bases, J lost 10 bases, and 20 bases lay in between. The CDR3 region is CASFPKGLSGKLFF. CDR3 bases: TGTGCCAGCTTTCCTAAGGGGCTGAGCGGAAAACTGTTTTTT.